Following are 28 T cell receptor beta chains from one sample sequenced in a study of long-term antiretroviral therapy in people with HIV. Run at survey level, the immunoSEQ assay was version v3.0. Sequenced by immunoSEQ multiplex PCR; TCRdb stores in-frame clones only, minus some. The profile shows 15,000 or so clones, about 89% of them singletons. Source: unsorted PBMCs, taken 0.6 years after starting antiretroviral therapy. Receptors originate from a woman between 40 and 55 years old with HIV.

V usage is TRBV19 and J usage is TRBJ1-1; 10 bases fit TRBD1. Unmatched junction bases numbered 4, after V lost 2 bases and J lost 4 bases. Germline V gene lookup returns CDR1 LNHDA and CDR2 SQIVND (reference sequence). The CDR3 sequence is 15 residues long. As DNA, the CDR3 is TGTGCCAGTAGTATAAAGGGACAGGGGACCACTGAAGCTTTCTTT. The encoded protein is CASSIKGQGTTEAFF.

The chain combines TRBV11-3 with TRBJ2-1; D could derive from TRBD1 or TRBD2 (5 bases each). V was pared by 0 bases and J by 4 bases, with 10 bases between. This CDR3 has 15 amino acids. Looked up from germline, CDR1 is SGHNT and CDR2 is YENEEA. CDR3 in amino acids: CASSLDRGGYNEQFF. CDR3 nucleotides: TGTGCCAGCAGCTTAGATCGTGGGGGTTACAATGAGCAGTTCTTC.

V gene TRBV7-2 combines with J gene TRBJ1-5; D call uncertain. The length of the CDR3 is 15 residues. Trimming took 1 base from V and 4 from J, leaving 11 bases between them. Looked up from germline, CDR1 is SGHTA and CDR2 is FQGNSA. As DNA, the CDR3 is TGTGCCAGCAGCTTAGGGACCTGGGAAAATCAGCCCCAGCATTTT. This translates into CASSLGTWENQPQHF.

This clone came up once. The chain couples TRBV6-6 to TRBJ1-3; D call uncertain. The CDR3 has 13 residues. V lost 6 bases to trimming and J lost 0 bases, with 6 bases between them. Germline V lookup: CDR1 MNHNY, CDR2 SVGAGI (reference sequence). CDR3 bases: TGTGCCAGCAGCGATAGCTCTGGAAACACCATATATTTT. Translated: CASSDSSGNTIYF.

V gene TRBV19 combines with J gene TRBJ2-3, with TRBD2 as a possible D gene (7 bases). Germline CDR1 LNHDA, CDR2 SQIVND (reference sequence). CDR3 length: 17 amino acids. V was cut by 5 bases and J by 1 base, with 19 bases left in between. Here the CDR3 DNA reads TGTGCCAGTAGTCCCTTTCGGGGGGCCTCTGGCACAGATACGCAGTATTTT. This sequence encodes CASSPFRGASGTDTQYF.

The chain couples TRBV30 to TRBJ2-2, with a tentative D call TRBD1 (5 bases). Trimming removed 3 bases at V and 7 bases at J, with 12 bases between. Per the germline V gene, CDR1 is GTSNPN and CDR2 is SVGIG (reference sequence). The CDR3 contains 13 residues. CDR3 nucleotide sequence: TGTGCCTGGAGCAGCAGGGTCGACGGGGAGCTGTTTTTT. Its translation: CAWSSRVDGELFF.

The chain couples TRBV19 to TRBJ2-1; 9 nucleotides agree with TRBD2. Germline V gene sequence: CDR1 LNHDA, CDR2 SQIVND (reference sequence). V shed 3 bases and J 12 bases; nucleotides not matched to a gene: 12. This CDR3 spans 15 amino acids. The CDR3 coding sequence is TGTGCCAGTAGTATGAGGGTAGCGGGGGTAGACTGGCAGTTCTTC. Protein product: CASSMRVAGVDWQFF.

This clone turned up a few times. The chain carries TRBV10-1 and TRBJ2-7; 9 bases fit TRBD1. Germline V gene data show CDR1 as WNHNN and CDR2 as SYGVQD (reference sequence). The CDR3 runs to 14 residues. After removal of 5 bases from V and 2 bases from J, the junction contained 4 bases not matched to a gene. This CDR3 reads CASSPRTGAYEQYF. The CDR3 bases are TGCGCCAGCAGTCCCCGGACAGGGGCCTACGAGCAGTACTTC.

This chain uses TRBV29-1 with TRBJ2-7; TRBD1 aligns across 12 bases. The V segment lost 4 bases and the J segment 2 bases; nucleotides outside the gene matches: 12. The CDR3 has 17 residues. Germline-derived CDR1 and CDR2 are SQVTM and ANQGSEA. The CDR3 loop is CSVGGFWGQGAPYEQYF. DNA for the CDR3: TGCAGCGTTGGGGGCTTCTGGGGACAGGGGGCCCCCTACGAGCAGTACTTC.

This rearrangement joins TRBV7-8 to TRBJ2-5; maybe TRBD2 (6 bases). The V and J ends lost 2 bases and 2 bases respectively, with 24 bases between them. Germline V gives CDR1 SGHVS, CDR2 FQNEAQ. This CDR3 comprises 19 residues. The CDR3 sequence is CASSLFRRLLATRQETQYF. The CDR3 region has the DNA TGTGCCAGCAGCTTATTTCGCCGTTTGCTAGCGACACGACAAGAGACCCAGTACTTC. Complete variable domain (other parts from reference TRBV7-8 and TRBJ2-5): GAGVSQSPRYKVAKRGQDVALRCDPISGHVSLFWYQQALGQGPEFLTYFQNEAQLDKSGLPSDRFFAERPEGSVSTLKIQRTQQEDSAVYLCASSLFRRLLATRQETQYFGPGTRLLVL.

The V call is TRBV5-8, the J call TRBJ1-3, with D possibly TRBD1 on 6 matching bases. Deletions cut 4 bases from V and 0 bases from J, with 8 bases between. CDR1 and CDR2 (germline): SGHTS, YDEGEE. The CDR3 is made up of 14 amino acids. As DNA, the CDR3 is TGTGCCAGCAGCCCGGGACACTCTGGAAACACCATATATTTT. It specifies CASSPGHSGNTIYF.

The CDR3 is CASPSPRSGTQYF. In DNA, the CDR3 is TGTGCCAGCCCCTCCCCCAGATCGGGGACCCAGTACTTC. The V gene is TRBV6-1, the J gene TRBJ2-5, with D unresolved. V dropped 8 bases and J dropped 7 bases, with 17 bases sitting between them. This CDR3 is 13 amino acids long. Germline V gene sequence: CDR1 MNHNS, CDR2 SASEGT.

CDR3: CASSSWGRATDTQYF. As DNA, the CDR3 is TGTGCCAGTAGTAGTTGGGGGCGGGCCACAGATACGCAGTATTTT. The genes are TRBV19 and TRBJ2-3; weak D call: TRBD1 (6 bases). Germline loops: CDR1 LNHDA, CDR2 SQIVND (reference sequence). CDR3 length: 15 residues. The ends were cut back, 4 bases at V and 2 bases at J, with 13 bases in the middle.

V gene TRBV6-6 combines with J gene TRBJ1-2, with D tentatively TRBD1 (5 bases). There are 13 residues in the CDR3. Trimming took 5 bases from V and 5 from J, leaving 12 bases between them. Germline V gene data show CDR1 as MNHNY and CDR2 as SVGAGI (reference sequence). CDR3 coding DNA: TGTGCCAGCAGTCGCGACGAGGGGTATGGCTACACCTTC. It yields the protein CASSRDEGYGYTF.

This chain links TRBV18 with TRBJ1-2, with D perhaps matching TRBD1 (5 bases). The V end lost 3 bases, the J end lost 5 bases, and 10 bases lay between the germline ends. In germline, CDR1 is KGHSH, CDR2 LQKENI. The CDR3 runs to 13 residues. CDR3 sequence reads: CASSPTGPYGYTF. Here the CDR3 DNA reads TGTGCCAGCTCACCTACAGGCCCTTATGGCTACACCTTC.

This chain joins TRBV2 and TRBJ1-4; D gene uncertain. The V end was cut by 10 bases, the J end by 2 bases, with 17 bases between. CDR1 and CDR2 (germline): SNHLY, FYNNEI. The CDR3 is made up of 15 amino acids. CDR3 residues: CATNKEGRTNEKLFF. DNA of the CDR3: TGTGCCACCAATAAGGAAGGTCGGACTAATGAAAAACTGTTTTTT. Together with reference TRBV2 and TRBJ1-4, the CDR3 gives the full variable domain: EPEVTQTPSHQVTQMGQEVILRCVPISNHLYFYWYRQILGQKVEFLVSFYNNEISEKSEIFDDQFSVERPDGSNFTLKIRSTKLEDSAMYFCATNKEGRTNEKLFFGSGTQLSVL.

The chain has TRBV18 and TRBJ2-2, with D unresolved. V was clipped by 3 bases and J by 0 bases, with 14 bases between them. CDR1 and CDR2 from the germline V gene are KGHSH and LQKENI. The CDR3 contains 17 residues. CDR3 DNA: TGTGCCAGCTCACCGCCCGGTATAGCCGCGAACACCGGGGAGCTGTTTTTT. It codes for CASSPPGIAANTGELFF.

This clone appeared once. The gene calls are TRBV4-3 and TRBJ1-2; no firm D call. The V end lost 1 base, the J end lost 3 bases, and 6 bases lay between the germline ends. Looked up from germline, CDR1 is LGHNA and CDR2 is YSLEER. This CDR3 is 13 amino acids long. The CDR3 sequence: CASSQVRDYGYTF. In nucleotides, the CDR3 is TGCGCCAGCAGCCAAGTAAGGGACTATGGCTACACCTTC.

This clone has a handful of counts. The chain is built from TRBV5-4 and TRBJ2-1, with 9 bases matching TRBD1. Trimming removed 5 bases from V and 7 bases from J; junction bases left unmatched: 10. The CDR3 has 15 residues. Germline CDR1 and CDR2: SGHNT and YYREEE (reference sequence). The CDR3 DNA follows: TGTGCCAGCAGTTACGTAGGGACAGGGAAGAATGAGCAGTTCTTC. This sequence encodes CASSYVGTGKNEQFF.

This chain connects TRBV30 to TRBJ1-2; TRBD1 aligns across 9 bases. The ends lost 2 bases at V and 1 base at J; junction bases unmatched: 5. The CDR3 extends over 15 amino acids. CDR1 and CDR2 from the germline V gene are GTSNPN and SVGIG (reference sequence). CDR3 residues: CAWSPGTGINYGYTF. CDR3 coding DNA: TGTGCCTGGAGTCCCGGGACAGGGATTAACTATGGCTACACCTTC.

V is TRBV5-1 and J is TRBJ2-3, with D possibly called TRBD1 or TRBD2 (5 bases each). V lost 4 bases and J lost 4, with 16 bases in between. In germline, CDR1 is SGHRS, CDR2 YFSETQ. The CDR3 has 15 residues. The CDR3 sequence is CASSPGRGESDTQYF. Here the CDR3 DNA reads TGCGCCAGCAGCCCAGGTCGAGGGGAGTCAGATACGCAGTATTTT.

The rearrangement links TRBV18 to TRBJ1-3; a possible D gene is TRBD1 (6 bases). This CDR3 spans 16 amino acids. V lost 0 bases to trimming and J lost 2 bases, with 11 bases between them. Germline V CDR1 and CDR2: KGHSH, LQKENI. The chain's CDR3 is CASSPPIGTPGNTIYF. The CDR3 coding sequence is TGTGCCAGCTCACCACCAATCGGGACACCTGGAAACACCATATATTTT.

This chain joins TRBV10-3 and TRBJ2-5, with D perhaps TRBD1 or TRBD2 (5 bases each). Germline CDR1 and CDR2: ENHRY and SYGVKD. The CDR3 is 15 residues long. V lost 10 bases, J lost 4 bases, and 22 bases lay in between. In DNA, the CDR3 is TGTGCCACCTCGTTCGGGATTCAGGGAACAGAGACCCAGTACTTC. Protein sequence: CATSFGIQGTETQYF.

The CDR3 coding sequence is TGTGCCAGCAGCTTAGTCGCTGGAGGTGGCTCTGGAAACACCATATATTTT. It specifies CASSLVAGGGSGNTIYF. This rearrangement joins TRBV7-8 to TRBJ1-3, with D unclear. V was shortened by 1 base and J by 0 bases, with 13 bases between the two germline ends. CDR3 length: 17 amino acids. Germline CDR1 is SGHVS and CDR2 is FQNEAQ.

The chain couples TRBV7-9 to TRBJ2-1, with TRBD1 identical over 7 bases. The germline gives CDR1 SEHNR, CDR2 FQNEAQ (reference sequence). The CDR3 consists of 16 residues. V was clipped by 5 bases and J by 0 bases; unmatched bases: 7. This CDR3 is CASSSRRQGSYNEQFF. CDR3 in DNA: TGTGCCAGCAGCAGTCGTAGACAGGGCTCCTACAATGAGCAGTTCTTC.

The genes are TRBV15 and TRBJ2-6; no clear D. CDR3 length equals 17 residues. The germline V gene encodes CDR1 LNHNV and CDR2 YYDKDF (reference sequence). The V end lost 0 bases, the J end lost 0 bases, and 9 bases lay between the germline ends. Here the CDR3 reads CATSRETANSGANVLTF. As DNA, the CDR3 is TGTGCCACCAGCAGAGAAACGGCCAACTCTGGGGCCAACGTCCTGACTTTC.

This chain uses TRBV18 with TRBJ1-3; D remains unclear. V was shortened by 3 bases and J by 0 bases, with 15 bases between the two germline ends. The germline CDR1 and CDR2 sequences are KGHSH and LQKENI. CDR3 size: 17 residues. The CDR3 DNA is TGTGCCAGCTCACCGAGAGAGGCCCCGAGCTCTGGAAACACCATATATTTT. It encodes CASSPREAPSSGNTIYF.

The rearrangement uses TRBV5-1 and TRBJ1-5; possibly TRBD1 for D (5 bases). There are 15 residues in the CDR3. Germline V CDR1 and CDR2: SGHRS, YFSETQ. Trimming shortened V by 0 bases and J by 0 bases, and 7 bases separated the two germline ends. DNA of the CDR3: TGCGCCAGCAGCTTGGGACAGTATAGCAATCAGCCCCAGCATTTT. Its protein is CASSLGQYSNQPQHF.